The sequence of this TCR beta chain was determined in a study of Tregs in tolerant kidney transplant recipients. Study-wide points: This study did not directly address biological reproducibility.

Regarding this clone: The antigen remains unidentified.

The CDR3 is 15 amino acids. The germline CDR1 and CDR2 sequences are ENHRY and SYGVKD. The V and J ends lost 6 bases and 0 bases respectively, with 12 bases between them. Sequenced by immunoSEQ multiplex PCR; TCRdb stores in-frame clones only, minus some. In the table there are around 74,000 clones, about 98% of which are singletons. The chain recombines TRBV10-3 with TRBJ2-1, with a weak D call TRBD1 (5 bases). This specimen consisted of CD4+ T cells from blood, obtained before the transplant. This receptor was obtained from a human donor who received a combined kidney and bone marrow transplant. The CDR3 spells CAIRPQVNSYNEQFF. CDR3 DNA sequence: TGTGCCATCAGACCACAGGTTAACTCCTACAATGAGCAGTTCTTC.